Listed here are 16 T cell receptor beta chains from one sample, sequenced in a study of monozygotic twins with inflammatory bowel disease. TCRdb reanalyzed the 5' RACE reads and collapses them to one entry per CDR3 protein, without DNA. The sample shows some 330,000 distinct CDR3 sequences, and 5.6% sits with its ten largest clones. Material: blood. These receptors all come from a human donor with ulcerative colitis or Crohn's disease, or a healthy co-twin of an affected twin (not recorded which).

This sequence joins TRBV5-1 and TRBJ1-1; the D call of TRBD1 rests on TCRdb alone, since no DNA is present to check it. Germline V gene sequence: CDR1 SGHRS, CDR2 YFSETQ. The CDR3 sequence is 15 residues long. CDR3 sequence reads: CASSSVWGSFTEAFF.

The V call is TRBV6-5, the J call TRBJ1-3. Germline CDR1 reads MNHEY; CDR2 reads SVGAGI. The CDR3 has 14 residues. This chain's CDR3 is CASSSKVSGNTIYF.

The rearrangement joins TRBV10-3 to TRBJ1-1; TCRdb's assignment of TRBD1 cannot be checked, as there is no DNA. The CDR3 has 11 amino acids. CDR1 is ENHRY, CDR2 SYGVKD, per germline. The CDR3 is CAIRRDREAFF.

This sequence joins TRBV12-3 or TRBV12-4 and TRBJ1-1; without DNA, the TCRdb call of TRBD1 cannot be checked. The CDR3 spans 14 residues. The CDR3 here is CASSPGTGVTEAFF.

V is TRBV3-1 and J is TRBJ1-6; TCRdb returns TRBD1, unconfirmable since there is no DNA. CDR3 length: 16 residues. Germline V gene lookup returns CDR1 LGHDT and CDR2 YNNKEL (reference sequence). The CDR3 reads CASSQDGAGGVSPLHF.

The chain combines TRBV7-2 with TRBJ2-1; TCRdb outputs TRBD1, but without DNA this stays unchecked. The germline CDR1 and CDR2 sequences are SGHTA and FQGNSA. The CDR3 consists of 14 residues. The CDR3 sequence: CASSLGGTSNEQFF. The whole variable domain, filled in from reference TRBV7-2 and TRBJ2-1, reads GAGVSQSPSNKVTEKGKDVELRCDPISGHTALYWYRQSLGQGLEFLIYFQGNSAPDKSGLPSDRFSAERTGGSVSTLTIQRTQQEDSAVYLCASSLGGTSNEQFFGPGTRLTVL.

The CDR3 here is CASSGIPYEQYF. The chain carries TRBV2 and TRBJ2-7. Germline V CDR1 and CDR2: SNHLY, FYNNEI. The CDR3 spans 12 residues.

CDR3: CATSELGTSGRNEQFF. The genes are TRBV24-1 and TRBJ2-1; TCRdb outputs TRBD2, but without DNA this stays unchecked. Germline values: CDR1 KGHDR, CDR2 SFDVKD. The CDR3 consists of 16 residues.

The CDR3 loop is CASSSTGTGGGNEQFF. V is TRBV7-9 and J is TRBJ2-1; the D call of TRBD1 rests on TCRdb alone, since no DNA is present to check it. CDR3 size: 16 residues. Germline values: CDR1 SEHNR, CDR2 FQNEAQ (reference sequence).

The chain employs TRBV12-3 or TRBV12-4 and TRBJ2-3; lacking DNA, the TRBD2 call made by TCRdb goes unchecked. The length of the CDR3 is 15 residues. The CDR3 sequence: CASSLSLGGPDTQYF.

The chain recombines TRBV9 with TRBJ1-3. The CDR3 covers 15 residues. In germline, CDR1 is SGDLS, CDR2 YYNGEE. CDR3 amino acids: CASSAQAVGGNTIYF.

The chain's CDR3 is CASSHRGGGNIQYF. The chain has TRBV19 and TRBJ2-4; the TCRdb D gene call, TRBD1, has no DNA to confirm it. The germline V gene encodes CDR1 LNHDA and CDR2 SQIVND (reference sequence). CDR3 length: 14 amino acids.

The CDR3 sequence is CASSHQTGGVGDTGELFF. The chain combines TRBV4-1 with TRBJ2-2; TCRdb picks TRBD1, but there is no DNA to check that call. Germline CDR1 MGHRA, CDR2 YSYEKL. The length of the CDR3 is 18 residues.

This sequence joins TRBV6-5 and TRBJ2-7; the D call from TCRdb, TRBD2, cannot be confirmed without DNA. The germline CDR1 and CDR2 sequences are MNHEY and SVGAGI. This CDR3 is 18 amino acids long. CDR3 region: CASSYSVTTGTRAYEQYF.

The rearrangement joins TRBV20-1 to TRBJ2-1; TCRdb lists TRBD1, though no DNA is available to test this call. The germline V gene has CDR1 DFQATT and CDR2 SNEGSKA (reference sequence). This CDR3 is 13 amino acids long. The chain's CDR3 is CSARSNRPNEQFF.

The genes are TRBV5-1 and TRBJ1-2. CDR1 is SGHRS, CDR2 YFSETQ, per germline. CDR3 length equals 15 residues. The CDR3 loop reads CASSLGATLDYGYTF.